This T cell receptor (beta chain) was recorded in a study of T cell responses to AZD1222 COVID-19 vaccine. This clone was detected only once. V shed 4 bases, J shed 7 bases, and the junction held 3 bases outside the gene matches. Germline loops: CDR1 GTSNPN, CDR2 SVGIG (reference sequence). This CDR3 has 11 residues. Using immunoSEQ multiplex PCR, the repertoire was profiled, and TCRdb retains in-frame clones only, with some absent. The data hold 99,000 or so clones, with 89% observed a single time. The chain is built from TRBV30 and TRBJ1-1; 7 nucleotides align to TRBD1. Sample: peripheral blood, taken 28 days after the second AZD1222 dose. The TCR was taken from an adult who received the AZD1222 COVID-19 vaccine. The CDR3 spells CAWTRQGEAFF. CDR3 in DNA: TGTGCCTGGACCCGACAGGGTGAAGCTTTCTTT.